This entry lists 4 T cell receptor beta chains sequenced from one sample in a study of CD8 T cells in Susac syndrome. With random hexamers, roughly 0.45 to 1 ug RNA was reverse transcribed. TCRdb independently ran MiXCR on the immunoSEQ multiplex PCR reads; one entry per CDR3 protein. The table shows roughly 250,000 distinct CDR3 sequences, with 90% to 96% occurring only once. The material sequenced was CD4+ T cells from PBMCs. The source of these receptors is a human donor with Susac syndrome.

This clonotype was recorded a few times. The CDR3 reads CASSQASGTDTQYF. The CDR3 DNA reads TGTGCCAGCAGCCAAGCTAGCGGTACAGATACGCAGTATTTT. The genes are TRBV3-1 and TRBJ2-3, with 7 bases identical to TRBD2. Looked up from germline, CDR1 is LGHDT and CDR2 is YNNKEL (reference sequence). After removal of 1 base from V and 3 bases from J, the junction contained 1 base not matched to a gene. This CDR3 region has 14 residues.

The chain links TRBV20-1 to TRBJ1-2; D unresolved. CDR1 is DFQATT and CDR2 is SNEGSKA in the germline V gene (reference sequence). CDR3 length equals 12 residues. Trimming stripped 6 bases from V and 3 bases from J, with 11 bases between. The CDR3 spells CSATNSYYGYTF. The CDR3 nucleotides read TGCAGTGCAACTAACAGTTACTATGGCTACACCTTC.

This clonotype was seen more than once but under ten times. The V and J genes are TRBV7-2 and TRBJ2-7; 14 nucleotides line up with TRBD2. The CDR3 totals 14 residues. J gave up 5 bases and V 10 bases, and 7 bases lay outside the gene matches. Germline lookup yields CDR1 SGHTA and CDR2 FQGNSA. The CDR3 region has the DNA TGTGCCATCACGGGACTAGCGGGAGAAAACGAGCAGTACTTC. Translated, it gives CAITGLAGENEQYF.

V usage is TRBV10-3 and J usage is TRBJ2-1; D remains unclear. The CDR3 contains 14 residues. Germline V CDR1 and CDR2: ENHRY, SYGVKD. Trimming cost V 3 bases and J 1 base, with 7 bases left between them. The CDR3 DNA follows: TGTGCCATCAGTGAATTAGTATCCTACAATGAGCAGTTCTTC. Encoded protein: CAISELVSYNEQFF.